A single sample is the source of the 31 T cell receptor beta chains below, sequenced in a study of blood T cell repertoires in COVID-19. Assay used: immunoSEQ multiplex PCR; TCRdb lists only in-frame clones, some missing. The profile shows roughly 300,000 clones, less than 90% of them singletons. Material for sequencing was peripheral blood. These receptors all come from a human donor in a cohort sampled during active COVID-19.

V gene TRBV5-1 combines with J gene TRBJ2-4; 11 bases are a match to TRBD2. V trimming: 3 bases; J trimming: 10 bases; junction bases outside the gene matches: 12. The CDR3 is made up of 16 amino acids. CDR1 SGHRS and CDR2 YFSETQ come from the germline V gene. The CDR3 sequence: CASSSGLAGEGVIQYF. The CDR3 DNA reads as TGCGCCAGCAGCTCCGGACTAGCGGGTGAGGGAGTTATTCAGTACTTC.

This chain joins TRBV24-1 and TRBJ1-2; D call uncertain. CDR3 length: 13 residues. V was pared by 3 bases and J by 8 bases, with 12 bases between. Looked up from germline, CDR1 is KGHDR and CDR2 is SFDVKD. DNA for the CDR3: TGTGCCACCAGTGATGGAGCGGACTCCGGCTACACCTTC. Amino acids: CATSDGADSGYTF.

The gene calls are TRBV2 and TRBJ2-7; 7 bases line up with TRBD1. The germline gives CDR1 SNHLY, CDR2 FYNNEI. This CDR3 has 13 amino acids. CDR3 in DNA: TGTGCTATGACGGGACAGAGTGTCCACGAGCAGTACTTC. Protein: CAMTGQSVHEQYF.

This clone has only one observation. The genes are TRBV7-2 and TRBJ1-1; D is uncertain. The germline V gene has CDR1 SGHTA and CDR2 FQGNSA. V lost 3 bases and J 0 bases, leaving 5 bases between the germline ends. CDR3 length: 13 residues. CDR3 sequence reads: CASSFSLNTEAFF. The CDR3 DNA is TGTGCCAGCAGCTTCAGTTTGAACACTGAAGCTTTCTTT. The full variable domain, in which reference TRBV7-2 and TRBJ1-1 provide the parts outside the CDR3, is GAGVSQSPSNKVTEKGKDVELRCDPISGHTALYWYRQSLGQGLEFLIYFQGNSAPDKSGLPSDRFSAERTGGSVSTLTIQRTQQEDSAVYLCASSFSLNTEAFFGQGTRLTVV.

This clone appeared a single time. This chain connects TRBV30 to TRBJ2-3, with 9 bases identical to TRBD1. The CDR3 has 14 amino acids. J lost 3 bases, V lost 3 bases, and 4 bases had no gene match. Germline V CDR1 and CDR2: GTSNPN, SVGIG (reference sequence). The CDR3 DNA reads TGTGCCTGGAGATACGGGACAGGGACAGATACGCAGTATTTT. Translated, it gives CAWRYGTGTDTQYF.

The rearrangement joins TRBV19 to TRBJ2-5; TRBD2 agrees at 8 bases. From germline, CDR1 is LNHDA and CDR2 SQIVND (reference sequence). The V segment lost 5 bases and the J segment 5 bases; nucleotides outside the gene matches: 7. The CDR3 is 14 residues long. This CDR3 reads CASSDTGTRETQYF. DNA of the CDR3: TGTGCCAGTAGTGATACCGGGACTAGGGAGACCCAGTACTTC.

The chain combines TRBV3-1 (or the pseudogene TRBV3-2) with TRBJ1-2, with 9 bases matching TRBD1. The V and J ends lost 0 bases and 8 bases, in that order; junction bases with no gene match: 16. The V gene's germline CDR1 is LGHDT and CDR2 YNNKEL (reference sequence). CDR3 size: 18 residues. The CDR3 loop is CASSQDWAYSGTGKGYTF. The CDR3 DNA sequence: TGTGCCAGCAGCCAAGACTGGGCCTATAGCGGGACAGGGAAAGGCTACACCTTC.

This rearrangement joins TRBV9 to TRBJ2-2; D perhaps matches TRBD2 (6 bases). Germline lookup yields CDR1 SGDLS and CDR2 YYNGEE. CDR3 length: 17 amino acids. Trimming took 2 bases from V and 1 from J, leaving 15 bases between them. CDR3 nucleotide sequence: TGTGCCAGCAGCGTCCGTCCAGGCGGGATGAACACCGGGGAGCTGTTTTTT. Translation gives CASSVRPGGMNTGELFF.

The chain links TRBV5-1 to TRBJ2-5; D gene uncertain. Germline-derived CDR1 and CDR2 are SGHRS and YFSETQ. The CDR3 has 12 residues. V was pared by 6 bases and J by 0 bases, with 6 bases between. CDR3 residues: CASNYNQETQYF. CDR3 nucleotides: TGCGCCAGCAACTACAACCAAGAGACCCAGTACTTC.

The V call is TRBV6-1, the J call TRBJ2-6; D remains ambiguous. CDR1 MNHNS and CDR2 SASEGT come from the germline V gene. The V end was cut by 3 bases, the J end by 1 base, with 7 bases between. This CDR3 region has 15 residues. The CDR3: CASSEPGSGANVLTF. The CDR3 DNA follows: TGTGCCAGCAGTGAGCCCGGGTCTGGGGCCAACGTCCTGACTTTC.

The CDR3 here is CASSRDSNEQFF. Here the CDR3 DNA reads TGTGCCAGCTCCCGGGACTCCAATGAGCAGTTCTTC. The chain is built from TRBV7-9 and TRBJ2-1; possible D gene TRBD2, 6 bases. The CDR3 sequence is 12 residues long. Germline V gene lookup returns CDR1 SEHNR and CDR2 FQNEAQ (reference sequence). The V and J ends lost 8 bases and 6 bases respectively, with 11 bases between them.

The CDR3 loop reads CASSETRLAGGYEQYF. As DNA, the CDR3 is TGTGCCAGTAGTGAAACCCGGCTAGCGGGAGGCTACGAGCAGTACTTC. This chain connects TRBV19 to TRBJ2-7, with 11 bases identical to TRBD2. The CDR3 consists of 16 residues. CDR1 and CDR2 from the germline V gene are LNHDA and SQIVND (reference sequence). J was trimmed by 3 bases and V by 5 bases; bases with no gene match: 9.

This clone showed up many times. This chain's CDR3 is CASSLRRGPYEQYF. Here the CDR3 DNA reads TGCGCCAGCAGCTTGAGGAGGGGACCCTACGAGCAGTACTTC. The rearrangement links TRBV5-1 to TRBJ2-7; D might be TRBD2 (6 bases). Per germline, CDR1 SGHRS and CDR2 YFSETQ. V was trimmed by 1 base and J by 2 bases, leaving 10 bases between them. CDR3 length: 14 amino acids.

About this clone itself: This specimen includes other DNA sequences encoding the same CDR3. J is TRBJ2-7 and V is TRBV30; D may be TRBD2 (6 bases). The CDR3 has 12 amino acids. The germline CDR1 and CDR2 sequences are GTSNPN and SVGIG (reference sequence). The germline V and J ends were trimmed by 3 bases and 2 bases, with 8 bases remaining between them. The DNA for the CDR3 is TGTGCCTGGAGCGGGGGTGCCTACGAGCAGTACTTC. Amino acid sequence: CAWSGGAYEQYF. Supplemented by reference TRBV30 and TRBJ2-7, the full variable domain reads SQTIHQWPATLVQPVGSPLSLECTVEGTSNPNLYWYRQAAGRGLQLLFYSVGIGQISSEVPQNLSASRPQDRQFILSSKKLLLSDSGFYLCAWSGGAYEQYFGPGTRLTVT.

The gene calls are TRBV27 and TRBJ1-6; D call uncertain. The V end was cut by 1 base, the J end by 3 bases, with 7 bases between. Germline V lookup: CDR1 MNHEY, CDR2 SMNVEV (reference sequence). The CDR3 runs 15 residues. The CDR3 protein is CASSLLQHYNSPLHF. In DNA form, the CDR3 reads TGTGCCAGCAGTTTATTACAGCACTATAATTCACCCCTCCACTTT.

To note about this clone: This sample also contains other DNA sequences that code for the same CDR3. The chain carries TRBV2 and TRBJ2-2; 9 nucleotides align to TRBD1. J was trimmed by 7 bases and V by 4 bases; bases with no gene match: 1. Germline loops: CDR1 SNHLY, CDR2 FYNNEI. The CDR3 has 13 residues. The CDR3 protein is CASSGQGVGELFF. In nucleotides, the CDR3 is TGTGCCAGCAGTGGACAGGGGGTCGGGGAGCTGTTTTTT.

V and J are TRBV2 and TRBJ2-2, with TRBD1 as a possible D gene (5 bases). Germline CDR1 SNHLY, CDR2 FYNNEI. V gave up 8 bases and J gave up 2 bases, with 9 bases separating them. The CDR3 loop spans 13 amino acids. The chain's CDR3 is CASDRANTGELFF. The CDR3 region has the DNA TGTGCCAGCGACAGAGCAAACACCGGGGAGCTGTTTTTT.

The rearrangement links TRBV6-2 or TRBV6-3 to TRBJ2-5, with 7 positions matching TRBD1. Germline assignment: CDR1 MNHEY and CDR2 SVGEGT. J gave up 7 bases and V 4 bases, and 9 bases lay outside the gene matches. This CDR3 contains 14 residues. CDR3 region: CASSSGQARPTQYF. The CDR3 bases are TGTGCCAGCAGTTCCGGACAGGCAAGACCGACCCAGTACTTC.

This clone was seen ten or more times. This sequence joins TRBV5-1 and TRBJ2-1; D remains unclear. Trimming pared 0 bases from V and 4 bases from J, leaving 11 bases between. CDR3 length: 15 amino acids. CDR1 is SGHRS, CDR2 YFSETQ, per germline. The CDR3 coding sequence is TGCGCCAGCAGCTTGGGCCACCGAGATTACAATGAGCAGTTCTTC. It encodes CASSLGHRDYNEQFF. Filled out from reference TRBV5-1 and TRBJ2-1, the complete variable domain reads KAGVTQTPRYLIKTRGQQVTLSCSPISGHRSVSWYQQTPGQGLQFLFEYFSETQRNKGNFPGRFSGRQFSNSRSEMNVSTLELGDSALYLCASSLGHRDYNEQFFGPGTRLTVL.

V usage is TRBV7-2 and J usage is TRBJ2-1; D remains unclear. The germline V and J ends were trimmed by 5 bases and 7 bases, with 12 bases remaining between them. This CDR3 spans 13 amino acids. Germline lookup yields CDR1 SGHTA and CDR2 FQGNSA. This CDR3 is CASSAQQINEQFF. Here the CDR3 DNA reads TGTGCCAGCAGCGCCCAACAGATAAATGAGCAGTTCTTC.

The V and J genes are TRBV24-1 and TRBJ2-7; 10 nucleotides line up with TRBD2. Per germline, CDR1 KGHDR and CDR2 SFDVKD. The length of the CDR3 is 14 residues. With V trimmed by 5 bases and J by 6 bases, 6 bases remained unmatched. The CDR3 coding sequence is TGTGCCACCAGTGCCCCAGCGGGAGGGGGCGAGCAGTACTTC. Translating gives CATSAPAGGGEQYF.

This clone was counted only a few times. The chain carries TRBV6-2 or TRBV6-3 and TRBJ1-2, with 9 bases identical to TRBD1. The CDR3 spans 14 residues. With V trimmed by 6 bases and J by 8 bases, 10 bases remained unmatched. Germline V gene sequence: CDR1 MNHEY, CDR2 SVGEGT. CDR3 protein: CASSLQDRGSGYTF. The CDR3 bases are TGTGCCAGCAGCCTACAAGACAGGGGGAGCGGCTACACCTTC.

This chain joins TRBV2 and TRBJ2-4, with TRBD2 identical over 7 bases. Per germline, CDR1 SNHLY and CDR2 FYNNEI. There are 15 residues in the CDR3. With 6 bases clipped from V and 0 bases from J, the junction kept 5 bases outside the gene matches. In DNA, the CDR3 is TGTGCCAGCAGGGGTGTAGCGGGAGCCAAAAACATTCAGTACTTC. As protein: CASRGVAGAKNIQYF.

The chain couples TRBV19 to TRBJ2-3, with D unresolved. The CDR3 has 13 residues. The V end lost 5 bases, the J end lost 0 bases, and 6 bases lay between the germline ends. Germline CDR1 and CDR2: LNHDA and SQIVND (reference sequence). The CDR3 is CASSFESTDTQYF. The CDR3 coding sequence is TGTGCCAGTAGTTTTGAGAGCACAGATACGCAGTATTTT.

This chain uses TRBV6-5 with TRBJ2-3; the D gene is possibly TRBD2 (6 bases). Germline loops: CDR1 MNHEY, CDR2 SVGAGI. The CDR3 totals 15 residues. Trimming pared 6 bases from V and 7 bases from J, leaving 20 bases between. The CDR3 here is CASRPTGTLLYTQYF. The DNA for the CDR3 is TGTGCCAGCAGACCCACCGGGACTCTACTTTATACGCAGTATTTT.

This clone occurred once. This sequence joins TRBV19 and TRBJ2-7, with D perhaps TRBD1 (5 bases). The CDR3 totals 16 residues. The germline V and J ends were trimmed by 3 bases and 1 base, with 16 bases remaining between them. The germline V gene has CDR1 LNHDA and CDR2 SQIVND (reference sequence). The CDR3 coding sequence is TGTGCCAGTAGTATGGTAGGGGCGTCAGGATCCTACGAGCAGTACTTC. Its protein is CASSMVGASGSYEQYF.

The J gene is TRBJ2-2, the V gene TRBV5-1, with a weak D call TRBD1 (6 bases). CDR3 length: 15 amino acids. Germline V gene lookup returns CDR1 SGHRS and CDR2 YFSETQ. V was shortened by 5 bases and J by 2 bases, with 13 bases between the two germline ends. CDR3 protein: CASSMGAPNTGELFF. CDR3 DNA: TGCGCCAGCAGTATGGGGGCCCCCAACACCGGGGAGCTGTTTTTT.

The V gene is TRBV28, the J gene TRBJ2-5; D might be TRBD2 (6 bases). CDR3 size: 14 residues. V gave up 3 bases and J gave up 7 bases, with 15 bases separating them. Germline V lookup: CDR1 MDHEN, CDR2 SYDVKM. The CDR3 nucleotides read TGTGCCAGCAGTTTTAGCGGAGAGGAAGGGACCCAGTACTTC. The encoded protein is CASSFSGEEGTQYF.

The rearrangement joins TRBV29-1 to TRBJ1-2; the D gene is possibly TRBD1 (5 bases). Germline values: CDR1 SQVTM, CDR2 ANQGSEA. The V end lost 5 bases, the J end lost 2 bases, and 15 bases lay between the germline ends. This CDR3 contains 14 residues. CDR3 region: CSVQKGLSNYGYTF. CDR3 sequence (DNA): TGCAGCGTTCAAAAGGGACTTTCGAACTATGGCTACACCTTC.

The chain links TRBV9 to TRBJ1-1; 7 bases are a match to TRBD1. The germline CDR1 and CDR2 sequences are SGDLS and YYNGEE. The CDR3 length is 15 residues. J lost 3 bases, V lost 0 bases, and 5 bases had no gene match. The CDR3 reads CASSVVGRGDTEAFF. The CDR3 coding sequence is TGTGCCAGCAGCGTAGTAGGCAGGGGGGACACTGAAGCTTTCTTT.

The gene calls are TRBV7-9 and TRBJ2-7, with a tentative D call TRBD2 (6 bases). The CDR3 totals 14 residues. V was trimmed by 0 bases and J by 6 bases, leaving 12 bases between them. CDR1 SEHNR and CDR2 FQNEAQ come from the germline V gene (reference sequence). The CDR3 DNA sequence: TGTGCCAGCAGCTTAGCGCGGGGCGCAGCCGAGCAGTACTTC. This codes for CASSLARGAAEQYF. Combining the CDR3 with reference TRBV7-9 and TRBJ2-7 gives the whole variable domain DTGVSQNPRHKITKRGQNVTFRCDPISEHNRLYWYRQTLGQGPEFLTYFQNEAQLEKSRLLSDRFSAERPKGSFSTLEIQRTEQGDSAMYLCASSLARGAAEQYFGPGTRLTVT.